The rows below give T cell receptor beta chains drawn from one sample of a study of cytomegalovirus exposure and HLA in healthy donors. Data came from immunoSEQ multiplex PCR; TCRdb stores just in-frame clones and leaves some out. The sample consists of around 140,000 clones, roughly 82% of them appearing once. Sequenced sample: PBMCs. The receptor set was obtained from a male donor in good health and CMV-seropositive. The CDR3 runs from the conserved cysteine through the conserved F or W.

J,V,CDR3
TRBJ2-5,TRBV2,CASSVVRETQYF
TRBJ1-1,TRBV5-1,CASSTNRGGSEAFF
TRBJ1-4,TRBV21-1,CASSNDRDSREGANEKLFF
TRBJ2-1,TRBV18,CASSPPTGPYNEQFF
TRBJ1-1,TRBV6-5,CASSPRPGSTEAFF
TRBJ2-1,TRBV5-5,CASSWRDRVDYNEQFF
TRBJ1-6,TRBV5-5,CASSLETSSSSYNSPLHF
TRBJ2-2,TRBV7-6,CASSLGTPGAGELFF
TRBJ1-1,TRBV20-1,CSAAKGRAFF
TRBJ2-7,TRBV5-5,CASSPPTYEQYF
TRBJ2-6,TRBV28,CATSSSTSGPSAGANVLTF
TRBJ2-7,TRBV18,CASSPTDRGHEQYF
TRBJ2-4,TRBV2,CASSVQAGGLNIQYF
TRBJ2-7,TRBV5-4,CASSLEGRDSYEQYF
TRBJ2-2,TRBV6-1,CASKQRGLASGELFF
TRBJ2-2,TRBV19,CASSMDREANTGELFF
TRBJ1-1,TRBV28,CASSLVGENTEAFF
TRBJ2-5,TRBV5-1,CASSILAGETQYF
TRBJ2-1,TRBV6-5,CASSYRQGEDEQFF
TRBJ2-7,TRBV18,CASSSGTFYEQYF
TRBJ1-3,TRBV29-1,CSARTGSGNTIYF
TRBJ2-5,TRBV6-1,CASSEEGGGTQETQYF
TRBJ1-6,TRBV6-5,CASTSPSSYNSPLHF
TRBJ2-1,TRBV9,CASSVEEEQFF
TRBJ1-5,TRBV7-6,CASSLGVGAGHSNQPQHF
TRBJ2-1,TRBV5-1,CATSGGNPYNEQFF
TRBJ1-6,TRBV30,CAWKISTGANSPLHF
TRBJ2-1,TRBV28,CASSFVDEQFF
TRBJ1-4,TRBV2,CASSEVGDSWTMEKLFF
TRBJ1-6,TRBV7-9,CASSFGAWNSPLHF
TRBJ2-5,TRBV7-2,CASSLARGREETQYF
TRBJ2-2,TRBV11-1,CASSLARWERTGELFF
TRBJ2-1,TRBV5-1,CASSLGAGGSYNEQFF
TRBJ2-7,TRBV11-2,CASSTSLDFPPYEQYF
TRBJ2-2,TRBV11-2,CASSSLSTGELFF
TRBJ2-2,TRBV11-2,CASSDGDRVLTGELFF
TRBJ2-4,TRBV5-5,CASSFLQGNIQYF
TRBJ2-7,TRBV30,CAWSPSSYEQYF
TRBJ1-5,TRBV2,CASSEATENQPQHF
TRBJ2-7,TRBV28,CASRTYTGSYEQYF
TRBJ1-5,TRBV6-1,CASSERTGWGGSNQPQHF
TRBJ1-2,TRBV6-5,CASSFVAGTTNYGYTF
TRBJ1-1,TRBV18,CASSPGWPGGTPEAFF
TRBJ1-5,TRBV7-9,CASSLVGQGNQPQHF
TRBJ2-7,TRBV5-1,CASSLLASESYEQYF
TRBJ2-3,TRBV15,CATSRDRLAGYPSTDTQYF
TRBJ1-2,TRBV29-1,CSVRTGPDGYTF
TRBJ1-2,TRBV19,CATGGQGDGYTF
-,TRBV7-8,CASSLGLASLYEQYF
TRBJ1-4,TRBV7-8,CASSSILSSREKLFF
TRBJ1-6,TRBV5-1,CASSSDGYNSPLHF
TRBJ2-7,TRBV6-1,CASSEVEVYSYEQYF
TRBJ1-5,TRBV7-9,CSSSLGEQPQHF